These 13 T cell receptor beta chains originate from one sample sequenced in a study of T cell responses to AZD1222 COVID-19 vaccine. TCRdb's copy holds only in-frame clones and misses some; the assay was immunoSEQ multiplex PCR. The data show 86,000 or so clones, around 90% seen once. The specimen was peripheral blood, collected on day 0 of AZD1222 vaccination. All receptors come from an adult in good health.

The chain uses TRBV3-1 (or the pseudogene TRBV3-2) and TRBJ1-6, with 8 bases lining up with TRBD1. V shed 6 bases, J shed 5 bases, and the junction held 6 bases outside the gene matches. The CDR3 contains 15 residues. Germline assignment: CDR1 LGHDT and CDR2 YNNKEL (reference sequence). The CDR3, as DNA: TGTGCCAGCAGTCCCCAGGGGGCTAATAATTCACCCCTCCACTTT. Protein sequence: CASSPQGANNSPLHF.

In its sample, this clone was seen a few times. The chain has TRBV30 and TRBJ1-1, with D possibly matching TRBD1 (6 bases). V lost 1 base to trimming and J lost 8 bases, with 20 bases between them. The germline CDR1 and CDR2 sequences are GTSNPN and SVGIG (reference sequence). The CDR3 is 15 amino acids. The CDR3 coding sequence is TGTGCCTGGAGTGGGCTGACGGGGACGGGGACAGAAGCTTTCTTT. This gives the protein CAWSGLTGTGTEAFF.

The chain carries TRBV2 and TRBJ1-1, with D maybe TRBD1 (6 bases). The germline V gene encodes CDR1 SNHLY and CDR2 FYNNEI. V was shortened by 10 bases and J by 0 bases, with 12 bases between the two germline ends. This CDR3 contains 13 residues. This CDR3 reads CANYRDLNTEAFF. The CDR3 DNA sequence: TGTGCCAATTACAGGGACCTGAACACTGAAGCTTTCTTT.

A few counts support this clone. The J gene is TRBJ1-2, the V gene TRBV7-2; 8 positions match TRBD1. J gave up 2 bases and V 5 bases, and 7 bases lay outside the gene matches. The CDR3 contains 15 residues. CDR1 is SGHTA, CDR2 FQGNSA, per germline. The chain's CDR3 is CASSPSGQANYGYTF. In DNA form, the CDR3 reads TGTGCCAGCAGCCCCTCGGGACAGGCAAACTATGGCTACACCTTC.

The gene calls are TRBV28 and TRBJ1-6, with D unclear. The CDR3 consists of 12 residues. V gave up 5 bases and J gave up 12 bases, with 11 bases separating them. CDR1 and CDR2 from the germline V gene are MDHEN and SYDVKM. The CDR3 DNA sequence: TGTGCCAGCAGTCCCTCATACGGACCCCTCCACTTT. Translated, it gives CASSPSYGPLHF.

The V and J genes are TRBV30 and TRBJ1-1; tentatively, D is TRBD1 (5 bases). V was pared by 2 bases and J by 0 bases, with 10 bases between. CDR1 GTSNPN and CDR2 SVGIG come from the germline V gene (reference sequence). This CDR3 comprises 14 residues. The CDR3 sequence: CAWSRQSMNTEAFF. CDR3 nucleotides: TGTGCCTGGAGTCGACAGAGCATGAACACTGAAGCTTTCTTT.

CDR3 region: CATSSGTGANVLTF. The CDR3, as DNA: TGTGCCACCAGCTCGGGTACCGGGGCCAACGTCCTGACTTTC. J is TRBJ2-6 and V is TRBV15; D unclear. The germline gives CDR1 LNHNV, CDR2 YYDKDF (reference sequence). The CDR3 loop spans 14 amino acids. Trimming pared 5 bases from V and 4 bases from J, leaving 9 bases between. The variable domain in full, completed from reference TRBV15 and TRBJ2-6, reads DAMVIQNPRYQVTQFGKPVTLSCSQTLNHNVMYWYQQKSSQAPKLLFHYYDKDFNNEADTPDNFQSRRPNTSFCFLDIRSPGLGDTAMYLCATSSGTGANVLTFGAGSRLTVL.

The chain combines TRBV11-2 with TRBJ1-2; TRBD1 agrees at 9 bases. The CDR3 has 15 residues. V shed 0 bases, J shed 7 bases, and the junction held 6 bases outside the gene matches. Per germline, CDR1 SGHAT and CDR2 FQNNGV. CDR3 region: CASSLEPGTGSGYTF. The DNA for the CDR3 is TGTGCCAGCAGCTTAGAACCCGGGACAGGGAGTGGCTACACCTTC.

This chain joins TRBV9 and TRBJ2-3, with D perhaps TRBD1 (5 bases). Trimming shortened V by 3 bases and J by 0 bases, and 11 bases separated the two germline ends. Germline V lookup: CDR1 SGDLS, CDR2 YYNGEE. The CDR3 loop spans 15 amino acids. The CDR3: CASSGGTGSTDTQYF. CDR3 DNA: TGTGCCAGCAGCGGAGGAACAGGTAGCACAGATACGCAGTATTTT.

This sequence joins TRBV10-1 and TRBJ2-2; D may match TRBD1 or TRBD2 (5 bases each). The CDR3 extends over 12 amino acids. V lost 7 bases and J 7 bases, leaving 10 bases between the germline ends. CDR1 and CDR2 from the germline V gene are WNHNN and SYGVQD (reference sequence). This CDR3 reads CASTGTGGELFF. The CDR3 nucleotides read TGCGCCAGCACGGGGACGGGCGGGGAGCTGTTTTTT.

J is TRBJ1-1 and V is TRBV3-1 (or the pseudogene TRBV3-2); 8 positions agree with TRBD1. Germline CDR1 LGHDT, CDR2 YNNKEL (reference sequence). There are 15 residues in the CDR3. The V and J ends lost 4 bases and 7 bases, in that order; junction bases with no gene match: 11. CDR3: CASSRLNRGSFEAFF. Written as DNA, the CDR3 is TGTGCCAGCAGCCGCTTAAACAGGGGGAGTTTTGAAGCTTTCTTT.

This chain joins TRBV19 and TRBJ1-6, with a possible D match to TRBD1 (5 bases). This CDR3 has 17 residues. Trimming cost V 1 base and J 2 bases, with 12 bases left between them. Germline values: CDR1 LNHDA, CDR2 SQIVND (reference sequence). The CDR3 reads CASSIGGGAPYNSPLHF. The DNA of the CDR3 is TGTGCCAGTAGTATAGGGGGAGGGGCCCCCTATAATTCACCCCTCCACTTT.

J is TRBJ2-1 and V is TRBV5-1; D is unresolved. The CDR3 runs to 14 residues. V was trimmed by 0 bases and J by 6 bases, leaving 10 bases between them. From germline, CDR1 is SGHRS and CDR2 YFSETQ. CDR3 residues: CASSLGWNSNEQFF. Written as DNA, the CDR3 is TGCGCCAGCAGCTTGGGTTGGAACAGCAATGAGCAGTTCTTC.